The next 14 T cell receptor beta chains were all read from a single sample in a study of technical replicates of blood from a few donors. Using immunoSEQ multiplex PCR, the repertoire was profiled, and TCRdb retains in-frame clones only, with some absent. Among around 53,000 clones, 70% to 90% were seen once, and the ten largest hold about 5%. The sequencing sample was made of PBMCs. These receptors were taken from a human donor in good health. Some clones in this sample may be carry-over from other donors' samples.

As DNA, the CDR3 is TGTGCCAGCAGCTACGACAGGGGTGGAGGCTACACCTTC. Translated, it gives CASSYDRGGGYTF. The chain has TRBV7-9 and TRBJ1-2, with TRBD1 matching 8 bases. The V and J ends lost 4 bases and 8 bases, in that order; junction bases with no gene match: 6. Looked up from germline, CDR1 is SEHNR and CDR2 is FQNEAQ (reference sequence). CDR3 length: 13 amino acids. The full variable domain, with the rest looked up from reference TRBV7-9 and TRBJ1-2, is DTGVSQNPRHKITKRGQNVTFRCDPISEHNRLYWYRQTLGQGPEFLTYFQNEAQLEKSRLLSDRFSAERPKGSFSTLEIQRTEQGDSAMYLCASSYDRGGGYTFGSGTRLTVV.

The chain has TRBV7-2 and TRBJ2-7; the D gene is possibly TRBD2 (7 bases). V was pared by 1 base and J by 6 bases, with 28 bases between. This CDR3 is built from 19 residues. Germline V CDR1 and CDR2: SGHTA, FQGNSA. CDR3 protein: CASSLVLGGGTSRGSEQYF. CDR3 DNA sequence: TGTGCCAGCAGCTTAGTTTTGGGAGGGGGAACAAGTCGGGGAAGCGAGCAGTACTTC.

This chain connects TRBV10-3 to TRBJ2-1, with 7 bases fitting TRBD2. CDR1 is ENHRY and CDR2 is SYGVKD in the germline V gene. With V trimmed by 10 bases and J by 10 bases, 19 bases remained unmatched. The CDR3 is made up of 15 amino acids. The CDR3 protein is CATLTSEGIIREQFF. The CDR3 bases are TGTGCCACCCTCACTAGCGAGGGAATAATAAGGGAGCAGTTCTTC.

The J gene is TRBJ2-5, the V gene TRBV5-6; no reliable D call. With 0 bases removed from V and 0 bases from J, the gap between germline ends came to 6 bases. Germline CDR1 reads SGHDT; CDR2 reads YYEEEE. CDR3 length: 14 amino acids. This CDR3 is CASSLAQYQETQYF. Here the CDR3 DNA reads TGTGCCAGCAGCTTGGCCCAGTACCAAGAGACCCAGTACTTC.

J is TRBJ1-1 and V is TRBV6-4; no clear D gene. In germline, CDR1 is MRHNA, CDR2 SNTAGT. Trimming cost V 0 bases and J 3 bases, with 11 bases left between them. CDR3 length: 15 residues. The CDR3 region has the DNA TGTGCCAGCAGTGACTCAGCGGAGGCCTACACTGAAGCTTTCTTT. It codes for CASSDSAEAYTEAFF.

V gene TRBV7-2 combines with J gene TRBJ2-3; 9 positions agree with TRBD2. V lost 1 base to trimming and J lost 2 bases; unmatched junction nucleotides: 4. The CDR3 runs to 16 residues. The germline CDR1 and CDR2 sequences are SGHTA and FQGNSA. The CDR3 loop is CASSLEAGGLTDTQYF. In DNA, the CDR3 is TGTGCCAGCAGCTTAGAAGCGGGGGGCCTCACAGATACGCAGTATTTT.

This chain joins TRBV30 and TRBJ2-1; D might be TRBD2 (6 bases). V lost 4 bases, J lost 3 bases, and 16 bases lay in between. This CDR3 is 15 amino acids long. The germline V gene has CDR1 GTSNPN and CDR2 SVGIG (reference sequence). CDR3 sequence (DNA): TGTGCCTGGACCGTAGGGACTGGGGGCTACAATGAGCAGTTCTTC. It codes for CAWTVGTGGYNEQFF.

V and J are TRBV12-1 and TRBJ2-3; TRBD2 is the table's D call, not checked against the DNA. TRBV12-1 is a pseudogene locus. The CDR3 totals 15 residues. CDR3 loop: CASSLGSWSPDTQYF. As DNA, the CDR3 is TGTGCCAGCAGCCTTGGGTCCTGGAGTCCAGATACGCAGTATTTT.

This chain connects TRBV15 to TRBJ2-5; no firm D call. The CDR3 has 12 residues. Germline V gene data show CDR1 as LNHNV and CDR2 as YYDKDF (reference sequence). Trimming took off 5 bases at V and 0 bases at J, with 4 bases between the two ends. For the CDR3, the DNA is TGTGCCACCAGCCCTAACCAAGAGACCCAGTACTTC. Amino acids: CATSPNQETQYF.

The chain carries TRBV4-2 and TRBJ1-2; D gene ambiguous. This CDR3 is 13 amino acids long. V lost 2 bases, J lost 6 bases, and 10 bases lay in between. CDR1 is LGHNA and CDR2 is YNFKEQ in the germline V gene. Here the CDR3 DNA reads TGTGCCAGCAGCCAATCAGGTTCTGATGGCTACACCTTC. Protein product: CASSQSGSDGYTF.

This rearrangement joins TRBV6-1 to TRBJ2-1; 14 positions agree with TRBD2. Germline trimming cut 4 bases from V and 7 bases from J; bases unmatched to any gene: 3. The V gene's germline CDR1 is MNHNS and CDR2 SASEGT. The CDR3 has 15 amino acids. The CDR3 spells CASSGLAGGGNEQFF. The CDR3 nucleotides read TGTGCCAGCAGTGGACTAGCGGGAGGGGGAAATGAGCAGTTCTTC.

This rearrangement joins TRBV15 to TRBJ2-7; 10 nucleotides align to TRBD2. In germline, CDR1 is LNHNV, CDR2 YYDKDF (reference sequence). V dropped 1 base and J dropped 5; count of bases not matched to a gene: 8. The CDR3 has 16 residues. The CDR3 here is CATSRGASGSIHEQYF. CDR3 sequence (DNA): TGTGCCACCAGCAGAGGGGCTAGCGGGAGTATCCACGAGCAGTACTTC.

The chain uses TRBV5-6 and TRBJ2-7; no firm D call. Germline loops: CDR1 SGHDT, CDR2 YYEEEE. The CDR3 totals 14 residues. V lost 3 bases and J lost 1, with 11 bases in between. Here the CDR3 reads CASSSDGWSYEQYF. The CDR3 DNA reads as TGTGCCAGCAGCTCTGACGGGTGGTCCTACGAGCAGTACTTC.

This CDR3 reads CASSHGTSGGRAGELFF. The CDR3 DNA reads as TGTGCCAGCAGCCACGGGACTAGCGGGGGGCGCGCCGGGGAGCTGTTTTTT. J is TRBJ2-2 and V is TRBV7-2, with 15 bases matching TRBD2. Germline trimming cut 5 bases from V and 6 bases from J; bases unmatched to any gene: 7. The CDR3 has 17 amino acids. Germline CDR1 is SGHTA and CDR2 is FQGNSA.